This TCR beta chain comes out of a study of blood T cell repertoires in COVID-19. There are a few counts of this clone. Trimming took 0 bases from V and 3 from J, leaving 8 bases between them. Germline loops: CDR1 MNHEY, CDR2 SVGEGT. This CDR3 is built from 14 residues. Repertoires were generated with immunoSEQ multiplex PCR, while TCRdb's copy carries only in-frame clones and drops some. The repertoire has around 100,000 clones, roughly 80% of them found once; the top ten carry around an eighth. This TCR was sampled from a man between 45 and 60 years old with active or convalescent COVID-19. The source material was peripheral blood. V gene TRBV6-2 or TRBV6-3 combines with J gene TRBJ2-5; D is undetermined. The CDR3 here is CASSYSSAEETQYF. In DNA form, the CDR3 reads TGTGCCAGCAGTTACTCGTCGGCGGAAGAGACCCAGTACTTC.